This TCR beta chain derives from a study of T cell repertoires in aging, cancer and after chemotherapy. CDR3 length: 15 residues. V lost 5 bases, J lost 5 bases, and 9 bases stayed unmatched. Germline V gene data show CDR1 as SGHNT and CDR2 as YYREEE (reference sequence). TRB rearrangements spanning V, D and J were amplified using mixed TRB-A/B primers. TCRdb reanalysed the multiplex PCR reads using MiXCR and keeps one entry per CDR3 protein. The table includes 950 to 1,200 distinct CDR3 sequences, 25% to 35% detected once. By share, this clonotype ranks as medium-sized. TCR beta rearrangements were amplified from peripheral blood genomic DNA.

The genes are TRBV5-4 and TRBJ2-1; 8 bases are shared with TRBD2. The TCR was taken from a human donor with a solid tumor. Sequenced input: blood. CDR3 amino acids: CASSYGTRGDNEQFF. The CDR3 coding sequence is TGTGCCAGCAGTTATGGGACTAGAGGGGACAATGAGCAGTTCTTC.